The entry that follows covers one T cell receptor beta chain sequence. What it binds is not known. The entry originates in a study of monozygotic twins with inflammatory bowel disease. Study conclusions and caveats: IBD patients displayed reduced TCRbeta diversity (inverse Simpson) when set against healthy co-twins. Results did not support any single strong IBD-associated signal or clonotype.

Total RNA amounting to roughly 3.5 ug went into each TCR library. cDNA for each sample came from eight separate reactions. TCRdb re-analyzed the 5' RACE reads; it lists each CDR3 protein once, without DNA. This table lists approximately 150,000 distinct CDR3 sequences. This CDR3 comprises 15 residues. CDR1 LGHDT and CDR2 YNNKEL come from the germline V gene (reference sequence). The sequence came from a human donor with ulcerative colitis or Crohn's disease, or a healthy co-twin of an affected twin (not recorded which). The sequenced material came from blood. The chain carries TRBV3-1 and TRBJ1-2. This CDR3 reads CASSQLSTANYGYTF.